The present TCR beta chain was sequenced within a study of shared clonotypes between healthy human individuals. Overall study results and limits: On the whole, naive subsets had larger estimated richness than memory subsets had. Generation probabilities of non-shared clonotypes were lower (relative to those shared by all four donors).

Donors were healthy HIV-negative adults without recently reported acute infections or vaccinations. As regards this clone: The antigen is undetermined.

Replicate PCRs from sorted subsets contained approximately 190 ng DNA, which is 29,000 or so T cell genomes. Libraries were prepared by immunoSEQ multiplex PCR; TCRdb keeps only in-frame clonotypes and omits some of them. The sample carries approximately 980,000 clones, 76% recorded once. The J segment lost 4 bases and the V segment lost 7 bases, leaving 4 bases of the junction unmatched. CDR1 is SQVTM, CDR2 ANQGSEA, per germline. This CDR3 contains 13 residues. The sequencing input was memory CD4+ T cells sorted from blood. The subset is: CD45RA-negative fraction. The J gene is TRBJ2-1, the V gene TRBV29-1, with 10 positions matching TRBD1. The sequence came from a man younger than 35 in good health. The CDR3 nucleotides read TGCAGCGGGGGACAGGGGATTTACAATGAGCAGTTCTTC. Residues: CSGGQGIYNEQFF.